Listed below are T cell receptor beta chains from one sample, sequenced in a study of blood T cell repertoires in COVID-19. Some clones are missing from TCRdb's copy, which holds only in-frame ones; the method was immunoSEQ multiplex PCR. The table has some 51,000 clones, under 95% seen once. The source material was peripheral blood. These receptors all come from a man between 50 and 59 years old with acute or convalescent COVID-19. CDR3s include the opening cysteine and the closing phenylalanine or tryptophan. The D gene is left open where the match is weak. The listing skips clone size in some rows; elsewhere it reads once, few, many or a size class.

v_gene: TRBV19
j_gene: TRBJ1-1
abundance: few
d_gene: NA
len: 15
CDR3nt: TGTGCCAGTAGTATCCCCGCGGGGGGGAACACTGAAGCTTTCTTT
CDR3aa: CASSIPAGGNTEAFF

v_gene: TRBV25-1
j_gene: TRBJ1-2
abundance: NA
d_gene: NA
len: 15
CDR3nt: TGTGCCAGCAGTCACACAGGACCAGCTAACTATGGCTACACCTTC
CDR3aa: CASSHTGPANYGYTF

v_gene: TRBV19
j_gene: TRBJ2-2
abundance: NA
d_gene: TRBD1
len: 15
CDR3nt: TGTGCCAGTAGTACCGGGACAGCCAACACCGGGGAGCTGTTTTTT
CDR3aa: CASSTGTANTGELFF

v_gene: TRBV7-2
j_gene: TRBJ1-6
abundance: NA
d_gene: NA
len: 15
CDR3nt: TGTGCCAGCAGCTTAGGGACGGGAACTAATTCACCCCTCCACTTT
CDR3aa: CASSLGTGTNSPLHF

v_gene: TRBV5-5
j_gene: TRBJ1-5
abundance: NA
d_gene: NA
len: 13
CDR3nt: TGTGCCAGCAGCTTGATTGGAGATCAGCCCCAGCATTTT
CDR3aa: CASSLIGDQPQHF

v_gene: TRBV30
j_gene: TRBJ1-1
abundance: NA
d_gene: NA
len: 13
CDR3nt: TGTGCCTGGAACAGGATCGAGAACACTGAAGCTTTCTTT
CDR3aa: CAWNRIENTEAFF

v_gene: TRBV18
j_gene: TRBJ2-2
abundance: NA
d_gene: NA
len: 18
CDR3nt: TGTGCCAGCTCACCTTTCCTCCAGGGGCAGGGGAACACCGGGGAGCTGTTTTTT
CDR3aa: CASSPFLQGQGNTGELFF

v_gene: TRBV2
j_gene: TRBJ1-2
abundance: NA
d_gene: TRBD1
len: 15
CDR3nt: TGTGCCAGCAGCTTTCGGGACAGGGCTAACTATGGCTACACCTTC
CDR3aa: CASSFRDRANYGYTF

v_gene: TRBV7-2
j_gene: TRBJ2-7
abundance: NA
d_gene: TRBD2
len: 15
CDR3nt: TGTGCCAGCAGCTCAGGACTAGCGGGGGGGGCCGAGCAGTACTTC
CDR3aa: CASSSGLAGGAEQYF

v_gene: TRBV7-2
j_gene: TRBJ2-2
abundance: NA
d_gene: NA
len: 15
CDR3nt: TGTGCCAGCAGCATGGGACTGACGAACACCGGGGAGCTGTTTTTT
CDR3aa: CASSMGLTNTGELFF

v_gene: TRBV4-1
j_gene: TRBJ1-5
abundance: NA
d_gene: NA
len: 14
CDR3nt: TGCGCCAGCAGCGGACTGATTAGCAATCAGCCCCAGCATTTT
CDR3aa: CASSGLISNQPQHF

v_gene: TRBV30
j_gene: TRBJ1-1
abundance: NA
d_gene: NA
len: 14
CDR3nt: TGTGCCTGGAGTGTACGGGGTCCAATCCGCGGAGCTTTCTTT
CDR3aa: CAWSVRGPIRGAFF

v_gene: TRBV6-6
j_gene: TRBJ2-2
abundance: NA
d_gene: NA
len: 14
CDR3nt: TGTGCCAGCAGTTACCCCGAGAGGGCCGGGGAGCTGTTTTTT
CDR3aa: CASSYPERAGELFF

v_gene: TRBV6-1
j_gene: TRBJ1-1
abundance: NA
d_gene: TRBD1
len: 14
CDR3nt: TGTGCCAGCAGCGGACAGGGATTGGGAACTGAAGCTTTCTTT
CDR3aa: CASSGQGLGTEAFF

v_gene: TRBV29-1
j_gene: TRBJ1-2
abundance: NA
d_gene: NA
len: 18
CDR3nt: TGCAGCGTCGGAGTGGGGCGGGACCCTACCCCGTGGGTCTATGGCTACACCTTC
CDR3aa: CSVGVGRDPTPWVYGYTF

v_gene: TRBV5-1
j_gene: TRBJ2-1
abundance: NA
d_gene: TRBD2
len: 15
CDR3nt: TGCGCCAGCAGATTAGCGGGGGGGCCCTATAATGAGCAGTTCTTC
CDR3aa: CASRLAGGPYNEQFF

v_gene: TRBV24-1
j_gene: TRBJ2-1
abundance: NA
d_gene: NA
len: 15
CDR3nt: TGTGCCACCAGTGACTCGACAGGACCATACAATGAGCAGTTCTTC
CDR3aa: CATSDSTGPYNEQFF

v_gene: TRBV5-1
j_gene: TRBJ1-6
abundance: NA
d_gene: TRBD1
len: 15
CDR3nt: TGCGCCAGCAGCCCATCTGAGACAGGGGGTTCACCCCTCCACTTT
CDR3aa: CASSPSETGGSPLHF

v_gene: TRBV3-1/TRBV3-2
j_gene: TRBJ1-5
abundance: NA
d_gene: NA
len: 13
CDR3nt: TGTGCCAGCAGCCAACGGAGAGATCAGCCCCAGCATTTT
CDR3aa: CASSQRRDQPQHF

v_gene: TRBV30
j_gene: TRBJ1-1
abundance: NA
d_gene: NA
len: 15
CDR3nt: TGTGCCTGGATCTTGTTGGGGGCGGCAGGGACTGAAGCTTTCTTT
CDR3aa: CAWILLGAAGTEAFF

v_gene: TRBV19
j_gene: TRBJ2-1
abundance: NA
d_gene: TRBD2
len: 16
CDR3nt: TGTGCCAGTAGTCTTCCTAGCGGGGGGTCTTACAATGAGCAGTTCTTC
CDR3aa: CASSLPSGGSYNEQFF

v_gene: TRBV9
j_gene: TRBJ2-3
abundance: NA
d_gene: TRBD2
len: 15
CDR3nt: TGTGCCAGCAGCGTGGCAGCGGGGGGGCCAGATACGCAGTATTTT
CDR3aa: CASSVAAGGPDTQYF

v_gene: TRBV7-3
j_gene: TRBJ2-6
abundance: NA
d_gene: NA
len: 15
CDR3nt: TGTGCCAGCAGCCCCTGGAGCTCTGGGGCCAACGTCCTGACTTTC
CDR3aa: CASSPWSSGANVLTF

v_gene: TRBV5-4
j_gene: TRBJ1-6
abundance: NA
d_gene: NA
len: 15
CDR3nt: TGTGCCAGCAGCCCCCCGGGGACAAGCAATTCACCCCTCCACTTT
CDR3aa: CASSPPGTSNSPLHF

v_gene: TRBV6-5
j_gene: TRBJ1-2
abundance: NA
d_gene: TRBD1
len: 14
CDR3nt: TGTGCCAGCAGTACCGGGACAGGCGGCTATGGCTACACCTTC
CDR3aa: CASSTGTGGYGYTF

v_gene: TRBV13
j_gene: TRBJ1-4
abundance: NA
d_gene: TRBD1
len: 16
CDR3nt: TGTGCCAGCAGCTCCGGACAGGGGGTGACTAATGAAAAACTGTTTTTT
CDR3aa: CASSSGQGVTNEKLFF

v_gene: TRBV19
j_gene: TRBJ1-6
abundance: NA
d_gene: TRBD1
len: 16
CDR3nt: TGTGCCAGTAGTATAGCCGGACAGGGCCAGAATTCACCCCTCCACTTT
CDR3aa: CASSIAGQGQNSPLHF

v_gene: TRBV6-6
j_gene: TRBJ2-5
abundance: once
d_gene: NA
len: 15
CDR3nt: TGTGCCAGCAGTTACGAGGGGCGGGGGCGAGAGACCCAGTACTTC
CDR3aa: CASSYEGRGRETQYF

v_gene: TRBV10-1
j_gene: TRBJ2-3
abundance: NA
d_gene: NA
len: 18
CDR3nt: TGCGCCAGCAGTGAGTCCGGTGGCGGAGGGGAGGACACAGATACGCAGTATTTT
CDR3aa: CASSESGGGGEDTDTQYF

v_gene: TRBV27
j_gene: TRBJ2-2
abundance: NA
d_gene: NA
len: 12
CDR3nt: TGTGCCAGCAGTTCGCAGGACGGGGAGCTGTTTTTT
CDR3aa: CASSSQDGELFF

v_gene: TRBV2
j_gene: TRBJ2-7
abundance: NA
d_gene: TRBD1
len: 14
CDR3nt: TGTGCCAGCAGTGATGGTGACAGGGTGGGGGAGCAGTACTTC
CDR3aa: CASSDGDRVGEQYF

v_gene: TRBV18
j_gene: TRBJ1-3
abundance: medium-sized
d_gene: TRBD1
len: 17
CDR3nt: TGTGCCAGCTCACCAGCGCCGGGACAGGCGGCTGGAAACACCATATATTTT
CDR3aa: CASSPAPGQAAGNTIYF

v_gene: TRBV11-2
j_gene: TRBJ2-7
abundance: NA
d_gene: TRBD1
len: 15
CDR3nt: TGTGCCAGCAGCCCGGACAGGGTCGCCGCCTACGAGCAGTACTTC
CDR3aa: CASSPDRVAAYEQYF

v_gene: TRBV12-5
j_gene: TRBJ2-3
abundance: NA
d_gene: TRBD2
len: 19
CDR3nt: TGTGCTAGTGGTTCGCCCCGAGGCCTGGGGGGGGTGAACACAGATACGCAGTATTTT
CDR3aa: CASGSPRGLGGVNTDTQYF

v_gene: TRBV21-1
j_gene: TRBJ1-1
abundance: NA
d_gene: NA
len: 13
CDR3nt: TGTGCCAGCAGCCGGGGTTGGAACACTGAAGCTTTCTTT
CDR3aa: CASSRGWNTEAFF

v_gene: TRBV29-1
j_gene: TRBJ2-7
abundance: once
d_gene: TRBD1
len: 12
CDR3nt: TGCAGCGTCGGGACAGGGGGCTACGAGCAGTACTTC
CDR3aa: CSVGTGGYEQYF

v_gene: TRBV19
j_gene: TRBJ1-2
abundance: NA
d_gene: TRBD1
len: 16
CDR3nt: TGTGCCAGTAGTCCCGGGACAGGGGGCGCCCACTATGGCTACACCTTC
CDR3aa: CASSPGTGGAHYGYTF

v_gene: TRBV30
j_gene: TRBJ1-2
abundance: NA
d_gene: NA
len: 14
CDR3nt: TGTGCCTCCCCTCGGGGGGCATCTAACTATGGCTACACCTTC
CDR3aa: CASPRGASNYGYTF

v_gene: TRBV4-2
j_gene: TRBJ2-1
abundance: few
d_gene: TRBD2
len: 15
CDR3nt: TGTGCCAGCAGCCCGACTAGCGGGGTCTACAATGAGCAGTTCTTC
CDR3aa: CASSPTSGVYNEQFF

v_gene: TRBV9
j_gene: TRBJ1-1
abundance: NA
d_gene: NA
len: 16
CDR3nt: TGTGCCAGCAGCGCCGGCGGTGGCAGATCGAACACTGAAGCTTTCTTT
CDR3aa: CASSAGGGRSNTEAFF

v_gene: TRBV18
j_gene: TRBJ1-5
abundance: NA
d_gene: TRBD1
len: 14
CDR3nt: TGTGCCAGCTCACCCACAGGGGCGGTCCAGCCCCAGCATTTT
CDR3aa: CASSPTGAVQPQHF

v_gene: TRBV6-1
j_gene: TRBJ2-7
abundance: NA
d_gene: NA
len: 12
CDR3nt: TGTGCCAGCAGTGAAGCGTTCAACGAGCAGTACTTC
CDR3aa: CASSEAFNEQYF

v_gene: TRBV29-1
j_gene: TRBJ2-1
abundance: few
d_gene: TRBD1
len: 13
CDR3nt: TGCAGCGTTGACCGACAGGGTTTGAATGAGCAGTTCTTC
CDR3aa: CSVDRQGLNEQFF

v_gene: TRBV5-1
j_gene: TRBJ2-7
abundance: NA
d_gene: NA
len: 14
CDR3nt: TGCGCCAGCTCCCCCTCGGGGTACTCCTACGAGCAGTACTTC
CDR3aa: CASSPSGYSYEQYF

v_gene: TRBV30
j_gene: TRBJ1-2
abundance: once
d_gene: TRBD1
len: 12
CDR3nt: TGTGCCTGGAGTTGGACAGGGTATGGCTACACCTTC
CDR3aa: CAWSWTGYGYTF

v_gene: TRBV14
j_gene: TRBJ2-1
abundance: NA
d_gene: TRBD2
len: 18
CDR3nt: TGTGCCAGCAGCCAAGCACGGACTAGTCGAGGGGTAAGGGAAGAGCAGTTCTTC
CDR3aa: CASSQARTSRGVREEQFF

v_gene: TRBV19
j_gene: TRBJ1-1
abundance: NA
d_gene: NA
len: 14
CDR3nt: TGTGCCAGTAGTTTCGGACACACGAACACTGAAGCTTTCTTT
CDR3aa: CASSFGHTNTEAFF

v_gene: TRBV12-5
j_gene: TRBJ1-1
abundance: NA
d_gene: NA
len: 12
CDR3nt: TGTGCTAGTGGTTTGGCAGGGGTTGAAGCTTTCTTT
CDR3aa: CASGLAGVEAFF